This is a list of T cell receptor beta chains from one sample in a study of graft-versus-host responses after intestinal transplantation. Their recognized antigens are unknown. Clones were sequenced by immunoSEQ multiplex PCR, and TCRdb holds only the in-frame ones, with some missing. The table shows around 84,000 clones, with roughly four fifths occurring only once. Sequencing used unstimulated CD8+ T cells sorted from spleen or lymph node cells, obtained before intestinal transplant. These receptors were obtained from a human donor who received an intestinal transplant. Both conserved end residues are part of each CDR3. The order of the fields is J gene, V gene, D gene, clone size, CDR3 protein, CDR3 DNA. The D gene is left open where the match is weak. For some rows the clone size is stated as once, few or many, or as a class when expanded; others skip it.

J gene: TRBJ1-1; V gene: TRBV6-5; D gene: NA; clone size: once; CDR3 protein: CASSLPPRAGNTEAFF; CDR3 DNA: TGTGCCAGCAGTTTACCGCCTCGAGCAGGAAACACTGAAGCTTTCTTT
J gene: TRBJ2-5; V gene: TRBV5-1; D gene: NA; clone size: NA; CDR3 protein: CASSLGRGPETQYF; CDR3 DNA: TGCGCCAGCAGCTTGGGGCGGGGCCCAGAGACCCAGTACTTC
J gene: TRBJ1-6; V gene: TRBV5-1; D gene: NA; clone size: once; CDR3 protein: CASSFSFSVADLNSPLHF; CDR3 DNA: TGCGCCAGCAGCTTTTCTTTCTCTGTGGCCGATCTTAATTCACCCCTCCACTTT
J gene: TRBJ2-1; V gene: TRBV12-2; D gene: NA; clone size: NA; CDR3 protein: CASRSTSGSSYNEQFF; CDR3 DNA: TGTGCAAGTCGCTCCACTAGCGGGAGCTCCTACAATGAGCAGTTCTTC
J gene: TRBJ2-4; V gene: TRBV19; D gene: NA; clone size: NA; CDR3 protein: CASRTLAKNIQYF; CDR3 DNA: TGTGCCAGTAGGACTTTAGCCAAAAACATTCAGTACTTC
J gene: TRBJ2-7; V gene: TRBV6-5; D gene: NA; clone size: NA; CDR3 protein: CASSPSPGGPYEQYF; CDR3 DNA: TGTGCCAGCAGTCCCTCCCCAGGAGGTCCCTACGAGCAGTACTTC
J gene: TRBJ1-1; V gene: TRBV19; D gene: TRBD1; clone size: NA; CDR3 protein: CASSRGQMNTEAFF; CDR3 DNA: TGTGCCAGCTCCCGGGGACAGATGAACACTGAAGCTTTCTTT
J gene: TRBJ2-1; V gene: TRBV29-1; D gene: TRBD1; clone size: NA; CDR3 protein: CSVPFGTDAYNEQFF; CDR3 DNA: TGCAGCGTCCCCTTCGGGACAGATGCCTACAATGAGCAGTTCTTC
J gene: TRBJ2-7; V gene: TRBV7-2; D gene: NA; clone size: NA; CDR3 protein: CASSLSEFSATYEQYF; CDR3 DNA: TGTGCCAGCAGCTTAAGCGAGTTTAGCGCTACCTACGAGCAGTACTTC
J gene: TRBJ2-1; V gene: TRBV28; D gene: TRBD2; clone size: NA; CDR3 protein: CASSLGGLAGGYDNEQFF; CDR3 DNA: TGTGCCAGCAGTTTAGGGGGACTAGCGGGAGGGTATGACAATGAGCAGTTCTTC
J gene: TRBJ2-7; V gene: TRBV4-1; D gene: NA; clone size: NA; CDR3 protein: CASSQAQRISYEQYF; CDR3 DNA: TGCGCCAGCAGCCAAGCGCAGCGGATCTCCTACGAGCAGTACTTC
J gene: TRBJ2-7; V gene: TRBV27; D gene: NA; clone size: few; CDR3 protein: CASSFTGVSYEQYF; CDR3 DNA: TGTGCCAGCAGTTTCACGGGGGTCTCCTACGAGCAGTACTTC
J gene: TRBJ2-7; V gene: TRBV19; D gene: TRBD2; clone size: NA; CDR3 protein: CASSGGRDYEQYF; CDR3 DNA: TGTGCCAGTAGCGGCGGGAGGGACTACGAGCAGTACTTC
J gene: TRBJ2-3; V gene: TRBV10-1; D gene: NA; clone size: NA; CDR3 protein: CASSDLEIPTDTQYF; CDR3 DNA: TGCGCCAGCAGTGACTTGGAAATCCCCACAGATACGCAGTATTTT
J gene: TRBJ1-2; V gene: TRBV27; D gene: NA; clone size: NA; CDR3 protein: CASSLGGAGYGYTF; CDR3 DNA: TGTGCCAGCAGTTTGGGAGGGGCCGGCTATGGCTACACCTTC
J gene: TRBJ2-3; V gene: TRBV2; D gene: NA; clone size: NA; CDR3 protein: CASRALSTDTQYF; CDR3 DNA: TGTGCCAGCAGAGCACTTAGCACAGATACGCAGTATTTT
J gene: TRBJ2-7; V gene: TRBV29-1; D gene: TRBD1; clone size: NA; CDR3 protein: CSVEVEETGSTYEQYF; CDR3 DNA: TGCAGCGTTGAAGTCGAGGAGACAGGGTCAACCTACGAGCAGTACTTC
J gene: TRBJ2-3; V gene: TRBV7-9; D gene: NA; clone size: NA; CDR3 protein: CASSLYPRGTDTQYF; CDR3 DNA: TGTGCCAGCAGCTTATATCCACGGGGGACAGATACGCAGTATTTT
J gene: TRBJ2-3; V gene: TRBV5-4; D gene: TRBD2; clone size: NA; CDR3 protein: CASSPTSASGDTQYF; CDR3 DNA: TGTGCCAGCAGCCCTACTAGCGCCTCAGGGGATACGCAGTATTTT
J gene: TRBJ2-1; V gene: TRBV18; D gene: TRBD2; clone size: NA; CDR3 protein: CASSPGPPLAGEYNEQFF; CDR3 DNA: TGTGCCAGCTCACCAGGACCCCCCCTAGCGGGGGAATACAATGAGCAGTTCTTC
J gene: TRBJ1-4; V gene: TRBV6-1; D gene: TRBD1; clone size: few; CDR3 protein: CASNKLRGPNEKLFF; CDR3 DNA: TGTGCCAGCAATAAACTCAGGGGGCCTAATGAAAAACTGTTTTTT
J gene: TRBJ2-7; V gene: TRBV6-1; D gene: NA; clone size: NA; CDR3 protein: CASSEAHLVQGRVYEQYF; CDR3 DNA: TGTGCCAGCAGTGAAGCGCACTTGGTACAGGGAAGAGTCTACGAGCAGTACTTC
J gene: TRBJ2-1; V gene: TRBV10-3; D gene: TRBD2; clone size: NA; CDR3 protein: CAISEHGTSGRAGDEQFF; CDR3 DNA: TGTGCCATCAGTGAGCACGGGACTAGCGGGAGGGCAGGCGATGAGCAGTTCTTC
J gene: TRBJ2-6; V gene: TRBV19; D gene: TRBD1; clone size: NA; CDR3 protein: CASSITGQGWSGANVLTF; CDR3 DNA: TGTGCCAGTAGTATAACGGGACAGGGATGGTCTGGGGCCAACGTCCTGACTTTC
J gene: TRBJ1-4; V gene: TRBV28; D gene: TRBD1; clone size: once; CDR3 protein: CASSSPSGGPGEKLFF; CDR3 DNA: TGTGCCAGCAGTTCACCATCAGGGGGCCCGGGTGAAAAACTGTTTTTT
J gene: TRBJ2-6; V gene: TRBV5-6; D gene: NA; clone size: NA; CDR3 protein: CASSPTSSGANVLTF; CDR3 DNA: TGTGCCAGCAGCCCGACGAGCTCTGGGGCCAACGTCCTGACTTTC
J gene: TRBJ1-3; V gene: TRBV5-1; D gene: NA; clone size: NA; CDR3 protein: CASSKGRAGNTIYF; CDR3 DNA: TGCGCCAGCAGTAAGGGTAGGGCTGGAAACACCATATATTTT
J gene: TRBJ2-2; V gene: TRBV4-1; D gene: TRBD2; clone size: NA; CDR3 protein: CASSQDDGLAANTGELFF; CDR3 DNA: TGCGCCAGCAGCCAAGATGACGGACTAGCGGCGAACACCGGGGAGCTGTTTTTT
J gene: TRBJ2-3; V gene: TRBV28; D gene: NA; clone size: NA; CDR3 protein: CASSTWLATDTQYF; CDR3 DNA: TGTGCCAGCTCCACGTGGCTAGCGACAGATACGCAGTATTTT
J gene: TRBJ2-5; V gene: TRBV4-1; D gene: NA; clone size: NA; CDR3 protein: CASSQEGAGISKETQYF; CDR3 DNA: TGCGCCAGCAGCCAAGAAGGGGCAGGGATCTCAAAAGAGACCCAGTACTTC
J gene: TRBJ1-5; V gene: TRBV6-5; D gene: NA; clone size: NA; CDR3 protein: CASSWESRDNQPQHF; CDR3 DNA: TGTGCCAGCAGTTGGGAAAGCAGGGACAATCAGCCCCAGCATTTT
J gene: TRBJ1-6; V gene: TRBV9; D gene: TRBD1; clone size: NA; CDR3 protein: CASSVAGQGESPLHF; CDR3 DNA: TGTGCCAGCAGCGTTGCGGGACAGGGAGAATCACCCCTCCACTTT
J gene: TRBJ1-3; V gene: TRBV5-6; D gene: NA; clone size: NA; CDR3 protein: CASSSAGSFGNTIYF; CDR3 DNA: TGTGCCAGCAGCTCCGCGGGCTCATTTGGAAACACCATATATTTT
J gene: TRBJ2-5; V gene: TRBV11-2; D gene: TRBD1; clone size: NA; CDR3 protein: CASSHLRQGSYQETQYF; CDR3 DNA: TGTGCCAGCAGCCACCTAAGACAGGGTTCGTACCAAGAGACCCAGTACTTC
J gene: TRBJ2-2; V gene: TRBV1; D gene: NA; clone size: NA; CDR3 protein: CTSSPDGTNTGELFF; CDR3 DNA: TGCACCAGCAGCCCAGACGGAACGAACACCGGGGAGCTGTTTTTT
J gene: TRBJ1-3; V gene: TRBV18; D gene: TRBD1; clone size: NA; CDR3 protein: CASSATGGERNTIYF; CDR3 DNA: TGTGCCAGCTCAGCTACAGGGGGCGAGAGAAACACCATATATTTT
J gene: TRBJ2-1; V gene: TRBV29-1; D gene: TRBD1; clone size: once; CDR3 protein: CSVEGDRGYNEQFF; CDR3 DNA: TGCAGCGTTGAAGGGGACAGGGGATACAATGAGCAGTTCTTC